The 9 T cell receptor beta chains given below trace back to one sample, sequenced in a study of blood T cell repertoires in COVID-19. Assay: immunoSEQ multiplex PCR; the TCRdb copy retains only in-frame clones and omits some. The data contain under 200,000 clones, 90% of them seen just once; the ten biggest clones take up 0.5% to 0.55%. The sequenced material came from peripheral blood. The receptors come from a man aged 50 or older with acute or convalescent COVID-19.

The J gene is TRBJ1-1, the V gene TRBV9, with a weak D call TRBD1 (5 bases). Deletions cut 4 bases from V and 0 bases from J, with 16 bases between. CDR1 and CDR2 (germline): SGDLS, YYNGEE. The CDR3 sequence is 16 residues long. The DNA for the CDR3 is TGTGCCAGCAGCCCCATGGTGGGGGGTTTGAACACTGAAGCTTTCTTT. The encoded protein is CASSPMVGGLNTEAFF.

This clone was detected only once. The chain recombines TRBV19 with TRBJ2-7; unclear D gene. This CDR3 contains 15 residues. V was clipped by 4 bases and J by 4 bases, with 17 bases between them. The germline V gene encodes CDR1 LNHDA and CDR2 SQIVND (reference sequence). Here the CDR3 DNA reads TGTGCCAGTAGTAACGGTGGCACGCGGCGATACGAGCAGTACGTC. As protein: CASSNGGTRRYEQYV.

The genes are TRBV30 and TRBJ1-4; D call uncertain. Per the germline V gene, CDR1 is GTSNPN and CDR2 is SVGIG (reference sequence). The CDR3 is made up of 17 amino acids. V shed 0 bases and J shed 0 bases, with 14 bases lying between them. CDR3 residues: CAWSVGGPLATNEKLFF. CDR3 sequence (DNA): TGTGCCTGGAGTGTGGGTGGACCACTAGCAACTAATGAAAAACTGTTTTTT.

This clone was counted a single time. The chain joins TRBV11-3 to TRBJ2-2; 13 bases agree with TRBD2. Germline CDR1 SGHNT, CDR2 YENEEA. Trimming took 4 bases from V and 3 from J; bases not matched to a gene: 11. CDR3 length: 19 amino acids. The DNA of the CDR3 is TGTGCCAGCAGCTCACTCAGGACTAGCGGGGGACCCTACACCGGGGAGCTGTTTTTT. It translates to CASSSLRTSGGPYTGELFF.

The J gene is TRBJ2-3, the V gene TRBV19, with TRBD2 as a possible D gene (6 bases). V lost 8 bases and J 0 bases, leaving 9 bases between the germline ends. CDR1 is LNHDA and CDR2 is SQIVND in the germline V gene (reference sequence). CDR3 size: 13 residues. DNA for the CDR3: TGTGCCAGTCAAAGCGGGAGCACAGATACGCAGTATTTT. Protein sequence: CASQSGSTDTQYF.

The chain employs TRBV19 and TRBJ2-3, with D perhaps matching TRBD1 (6 bases). In germline, CDR1 is LNHDA, CDR2 SQIVND (reference sequence). Deletions cut 3 bases from V and 5 bases from J, with 12 bases between. CDR3 length: 14 residues. In nucleotides, the CDR3 is TGTGCCAGTAGTATCCTGGGGGCCGTAGATACGCAGTATTTT. This codes for CASSILGAVDTQYF. Filled out from reference TRBV19 and TRBJ2-3, the complete variable domain reads DGGITQSPKYLFRKEGQNVTLSCEQNLNHDAMYWYRQDPGQGLRLIYYSQIVNDFQKGDIAEGYSVSREKKESFPLTVTSAQKNPTAFYLCASSILGAVDTQYFGPGTRLTVL.

This chain uses TRBV24-1 with TRBJ2-6; D not resolved. The CDR3 is 15 residues long. V shed 3 bases and J shed 2 bases, with 7 bases lying between them. Germline assignment: CDR1 KGHDR and CDR2 SFDVKD. The DNA of the CDR3 is TGTGCCACCAGTGATACCTCGGCTGGGGCCAACGTCCTGACTTTC. This gives the protein CATSDTSAGANVLTF.

This chain connects TRBV29-1 to TRBJ1-2; D remains ambiguous. CDR3 size: 13 residues. Germline loops: CDR1 SQVTM, CDR2 ANQGSEA. V dropped 6 bases and J dropped 7 bases, with 18 bases sitting between them. CDR3 region: CSVRSEPLLGYTF. The CDR3 DNA reads TGCAGCGTCCGATCGGAGCCCCTTCTTGGCTACACCTTC.

This clone showed up just a few times. The chain combines TRBV28 with TRBJ1-6; tentatively, D is TRBD1 (6 bases). Germline loops: CDR1 MDHEN, CDR2 SYDVKM. The CDR3 is made up of 14 amino acids. Trimming cost V 7 bases and J 6 bases, with 13 bases left between them. CDR3 residues: CASKPQGSNSPLHF. CDR3 sequence (DNA): TGTGCCAGCAAACCACAGGGTTCTAATTCACCCCTCCACTTT.